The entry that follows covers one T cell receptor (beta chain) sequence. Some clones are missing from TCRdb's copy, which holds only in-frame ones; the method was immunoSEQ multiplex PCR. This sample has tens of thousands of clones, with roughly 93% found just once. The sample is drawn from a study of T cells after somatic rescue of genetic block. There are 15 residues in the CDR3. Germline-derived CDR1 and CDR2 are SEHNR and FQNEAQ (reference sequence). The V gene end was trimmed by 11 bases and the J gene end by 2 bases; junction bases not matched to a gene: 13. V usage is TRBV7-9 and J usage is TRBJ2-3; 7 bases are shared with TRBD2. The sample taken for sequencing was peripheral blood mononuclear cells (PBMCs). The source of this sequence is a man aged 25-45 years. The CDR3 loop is CAAAPRDYTTDTQYF. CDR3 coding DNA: TGTGCCGCCGCGCCGCGGGACTACACCACAGATACGCAGTATTTT.